This TCR beta chain is from a study of cytomegalovirus exposure and HLA in healthy donors. About the study: Genetic ancestry analysis placed around 76% of the roughly 400 donors that were genotyped in the Caucasian-associated cluster.

Germline V gene lookup returns CDR1 SGHRS and CDR2 YFSETQ. The J segment lost 3 bases and the V segment lost 1 base, leaving 7 bases of the junction unmatched. The CDR3 runs to 15 residues. Study-wide findings and caveats: Excluded were some V segments that proved indistinguishable, including TRBV6-2 and TRBV6-3. The authors confirmed in vitro that a few CMV-associated chains were specific for CMV antigens.

Amplification used 60 Vbeta primers and 13 Jbeta primers. Here immunoSEQ multiplex PCR was the method, and the copy in TCRdb shows in-frame clones only, minus some. This table has about 93,000 clones, roughly four fifths appearing once. In regard to this clone: Its antigen remains unknown.

The chain joins TRBV5-1 to TRBJ2-7; TRBD1 aligns across 7 bases. The TCR was taken from a man aged 25-45 years in good health and CMV-seronegative. The sequenced sample was PBMCs. CDR3 amino acids: CASSLSAGGFYEQYF. The CDR3 nucleotides are TGCGCCAGCAGCTTGTCTGCAGGGGGTTTCTACGAGCAGTACTTC.